This TCR beta chain was recorded in a study of radiation and T cells in renal cell carcinoma. V gave up 2 bases and J gave up 4 bases, with 11 bases separating them. CDR3 length: 14 residues. Germline CDR1 MGHDK, CDR2 SYGVNS. Time point indicated: blood 2 weeks post-SBRT. The treatment is: 15 Gy SBRT to primary tumor, nephrectomy 4 weeks later. The data were produced by immunoSEQ multiplex PCR, yet TCRdb's version contains in-frame clones alone and is incomplete. The sample has 100,000 to 150,000 clones; 65% to 85% are singletons. This clonotype originated in a man aged 50 or older with renal cell carcinoma. This sequence joins TRBV25-1 and TRBJ1-1; maybe TRBD1 (5 bases). Sequences were derived from blood, sampled from a patient whose treatment included radiotherapy and nephrectomy. The CDR3 DNA reads as TGTGCCAGCAGTGAAACGGGGGTGGGCACTGAAGCTTTCTTT. The encoded protein is CASSETGVGTEAFF.